This TCR beta chain was obtained from a study of neurological immune-mediated disorders. Study findings and constraints: Phylogenetic grouping put 18 of 34 multiple sclerosis patients' repertoires into one related-CDR3 cluster, a possible signature.

This clonotype occurred many times. Its target is unknown. TCRdb re-called the 5' RACE reads with MiXCR, one entry per CDR3 protein. Seen here are 50,000 to 65,000 distinct CDR3 sequences, around 4% observed once, and the top ten hold around 1.5%. CDR1 DFQATT and CDR2 SNEGSKA come from the germline V gene (reference sequence). The ends lost 1 base at V and 1 base at J; junction bases unmatched: 5. This CDR3 contains 15 residues. The J gene is TRBJ1-2, the V gene TRBV20-1; 8 positions match TRBD1. What was sequenced was PBMCs. The source of this sequence is a man under 40 with multiple sclerosis. CDR3: CSARGQGRNNYGYTF. The CDR3 DNA follows: TGCAGTGCTAGAGGACAGGGGCGAAATAACTATGGCTACACCTTC.